The 18 T cell receptor beta chains below all came from one sample that was sequenced in a study of neurological immune-mediated disorders. TCRdb re-analysed the 5' RACE reads in MiXCR, keeping a single row per CDR3 protein. Of 65,000 to 70,000 distinct CDR3 sequences listed, 3.5% to 5% are singletons. Sequenced: PBMCs. The receptors come from a man aged 50 to 59 with multiple sclerosis.

Regarding this clonotype: This sequence may be a read error, since a much larger clone differs from it by one base. The chain uses TRBV5-1 and TRBJ2-6; D possibly corresponds to TRBD1 (6 bases). Looked up from germline, CDR1 is SGHRS and CDR2 is YFSETQ. There are 18 residues in the CDR3. The CDR3 bases are TGCGCCAGCAGCTTGGCGTGGACAGCCCCAGCTGGGGCCAAAGTCCTGACTTTC. Translated: CASSLAWTAPAGAKVLTF.

This clonotype was recorded many times. The chain joins TRBV20-1 to TRBJ1-4; the match to TRBD1 covers 9 bases. The CDR3 contains 12 residues. With 3 bases clipped from V and 14 bases from J, the junction kept 7 bases outside the gene matches. Germline-derived CDR1 and CDR2 are DFQATT and SNEGSKA (reference sequence). The CDR3 sequence is CSASRDRDYLFF. DNA for the CDR3: TGCAGTGCTAGCCGGGACAGGGATTACCTGTTTTTT.

This clonotype was picked up many times. V and J are TRBV4-1 and TRBJ2-1, with D possibly TRBD2 on 5 matching bases. Germline CDR1 is MGHRA and CDR2 is YSYEKL. The CDR3 spans 14 residues. V lost 4 bases to trimming and J lost 9 bases, with 16 bases between them. This chain's CDR3 is CASSPKTLAREQFF. CDR3 coding DNA: TGCGCCAGCAGCCCCAAAACTTTAGCGCGTGAGCAGTTCTTC.

This clonotype was seen ten or more times. This rearrangement joins TRBV16 to TRBJ2-7, with 12 bases lining up with TRBD1. CDR1 KGHSY and CDR2 FQNENV come from the germline V gene. The CDR3 covers 16 residues. With V trimmed by 4 bases and J by 2 bases, 6 bases remained unmatched. The CDR3 DNA reads TGTGCCAGCAGCCCCGGGACAGGGGGCAGGACCTACGAGCAGTACTTC. It encodes CASSPGTGGRTYEQYF.

The table lists this clonotype with a few counts. Since a much larger clone is just one base distant, this may be a read error. The gene calls are TRBV5-1 and TRBJ2-3; D remains ambiguous. CDR1 SGHRS and CDR2 YFSETQ come from the germline V gene. The CDR3 has 14 amino acids. With 5 bases removed from V and 5 bases from J, the gap between germline ends came to 15 bases. The CDR3 here is CASRTRKRQDTQYF. The CDR3 DNA sequence: TGCGCCAGCAGAACCCGAAAAAGGCAAGATACGCAGTATTTT.

This clonotype was observed at least ten times. CDR3 in DNA: TGCAGTGCTCCCCAAAGGACAGAGAACACTGAAGCTTTCTTT. It is translated as CSAPQRTENTEAFF. The chain uses TRBV20-1 and TRBJ1-1; weak D call: TRBD1 (6 bases). The CDR3 spans 14 residues. CDR1 is DFQATT and CDR2 is SNEGSKA in the germline V gene (reference sequence). Trimming took 5 bases from V and 1 from J, leaving 14 bases between them.

There are many counts of this clonotype. V usage is TRBV7-9 and J usage is TRBJ2-1; 12 positions match TRBD1. This CDR3 is 18 amino acids long. Germline CDR1 and CDR2: SEHNR and FQNEAQ (reference sequence). Trimming removed 7 bases from V and 8 bases from J; junction bases left unmatched: 18. The CDR3, as DNA: TGTGCCAGCACCTACTCAAATTTCCGGGACAGGGGGCTGTATGAGCAGTTCTTC. Encoded protein: CASTYSNFRDRGLYEQFF.

In this sample, this clonotype turned up many times. The V call is TRBV7-9, the J call TRBJ1-2; possible D gene TRBD1, 5 bases. The CDR3 has 15 amino acids. V lost 5 bases and J 3 bases, leaving 16 bases between the germline ends. Germline V gives CDR1 SEHNR, CDR2 FQNEAQ (reference sequence). CDR3 nucleotides: TGTGCCAGCAGCCCGGGAGGGGTCCTCTACTATGGCTACACCTTC. Its translation: CASSPGGVLYYGYTF.

This clonotype was picked up many times. This chain connects TRBV12-3 or TRBV12-4 to TRBJ1-5; the D is unclear. V dropped 3 bases and J dropped 7 bases, with 10 bases sitting between them. The CDR3 is made up of 13 amino acids. CDR3 nucleotides: TGTGCCAGCAGTTTGGAGCTGCGGCAGCCCCAGCATTTT. Protein product: CASSLELRQPQHF.

This clonotype was observed at least ten times. The CDR3 DNA sequence: TGTGCCAGCAGTTTACGCGGGGGGGTAAGCTCCTACAATGAGCAGTTCTTC. It yields the protein CASSLRGGVSSYNEQFF. The rearrangement uses TRBV12-3 or TRBV12-4 and TRBJ2-1, with 9 bases matching TRBD2. This CDR3 has 17 amino acids. V lost 2 bases and J lost 0; bases outside the gene matches: 5.

Many counts were recorded for this clonotype. The V call is TRBV21-1, the J call TRBJ1-6. TRBV21-1 is given as a pseudogene. CDR3 length: 22 amino acids. The CDR3, as DNA: TGTGCCAGCAGCAAACCCCGTATCATCATAGTTTATATAGTCTCCTATAATTCACCCCTCCACTTT. The encoded protein is CASSKPRIIIVYIVSYNSPLHF.

This clonotype was counted at least ten times. The chain couples TRBV5-1 to TRBJ1-2; D remains ambiguous. This CDR3 has 13 amino acids. Trimming removed 0 bases at V and 8 bases at J, with 11 bases between. Per the germline V gene, CDR1 is SGHRS and CDR2 is YFSETQ. In DNA, the CDR3 is TGCGCCAGCAGCTTGGGTCTGGTCGACGGCTACACCTTC. Translating it yields CASSLGLVDGYTF.

Ten or more counts support this clonotype. The J gene is TRBJ2-2, the V gene TRBV3-1; 8 bases align to TRBD2. CDR1 and CDR2 from the germline V gene are LGHDT and YNNKEL (reference sequence). Trimming cost V 4 bases and J 4 bases; bases outside gene matches: 5. The CDR3 contains 15 residues. CDR3 nucleotide sequence: TGTGCCAGCAGCCCCATAGCGGGGAGCACCGGGGAGCTGTTTTTT. Translation gives CASSPIAGSTGELFF.

In its sample, this clonotype was seen many times. V and J are TRBV6-5 and TRBJ2-6; D gene ambiguous. The germline V and J ends were trimmed by 6 bases and 3 bases, with 6 bases remaining between them. Looked up from germline, CDR1 is MNHEY and CDR2 is SVGAGI. The CDR3 is 13 residues long. CDR3 nucleotides: TGTGCCAGCAGGGAAGGTGGGGCCAACGTCCTGACTTTC. It is translated as CASREGGANVLTF.

This clonotype was picked up many times. The V and J genes are TRBV7-2 and TRBJ2-3; TRBD1 matches at 8 bases. The ends lost 4 bases at V and 2 bases at J; junction bases unmatched: 8. This CDR3 spans 16 amino acids. CDR1 is SGHTA and CDR2 is FQGNSA in the germline V gene. In nucleotides, the CDR3 is TGTGCCAGCAGCTCTCAAGGACAGGGCTTCACAGATACGCAGTATTTT. It is translated as CASSSQGQGFTDTQYF.

The chain couples TRBV4-2 to TRBJ2-7; tentative D call: TRBD1 (5 bases). Trimming pared 1 base from V and 3 bases from J, leaving 10 bases between. Germline CDR1 LGHNA, CDR2 YNFKEQ. This CDR3 contains 14 residues. The chain's CDR3 is CASSQGDSNYEQYF. The CDR3 DNA is TGTGCCAGCAGCCAAGGCGACAGCAACTACGAGCAGTACTTC.

This clonotype was counted at least ten times. V is TRBV7-8 and J is TRBJ1-1; D not certain. The V end lost 2 bases, the J end lost 4 bases, and 8 bases lay between the germline ends. The length of the CDR3 is 13 residues. CDR1 and CDR2 from the germline V gene are SGHVS and FQNEAQ. The chain's CDR3 is CASSLRRVTEAFF. CDR3 coding DNA: TGTGCCAGCAGCTTAAGACGGGTCACTGAAGCTTTCTTT.

This clonotype counts as medium-sized (0.01 to 0.1%). CDR3 protein: CSAVPGTGENYGYTF. For the CDR3, the DNA is TGCAGTGCTGTCCCCGGGACAGGGGAAAACTATGGCTACACCTTC. This chain connects TRBV20-1 to TRBJ1-2, with 10 positions matching TRBD1. The germline V gene encodes CDR1 DFQATT and CDR2 SNEGSKA (reference sequence). J lost 2 bases, V lost 5 bases, and 8 bases had no gene match. The CDR3 contains 15 residues.